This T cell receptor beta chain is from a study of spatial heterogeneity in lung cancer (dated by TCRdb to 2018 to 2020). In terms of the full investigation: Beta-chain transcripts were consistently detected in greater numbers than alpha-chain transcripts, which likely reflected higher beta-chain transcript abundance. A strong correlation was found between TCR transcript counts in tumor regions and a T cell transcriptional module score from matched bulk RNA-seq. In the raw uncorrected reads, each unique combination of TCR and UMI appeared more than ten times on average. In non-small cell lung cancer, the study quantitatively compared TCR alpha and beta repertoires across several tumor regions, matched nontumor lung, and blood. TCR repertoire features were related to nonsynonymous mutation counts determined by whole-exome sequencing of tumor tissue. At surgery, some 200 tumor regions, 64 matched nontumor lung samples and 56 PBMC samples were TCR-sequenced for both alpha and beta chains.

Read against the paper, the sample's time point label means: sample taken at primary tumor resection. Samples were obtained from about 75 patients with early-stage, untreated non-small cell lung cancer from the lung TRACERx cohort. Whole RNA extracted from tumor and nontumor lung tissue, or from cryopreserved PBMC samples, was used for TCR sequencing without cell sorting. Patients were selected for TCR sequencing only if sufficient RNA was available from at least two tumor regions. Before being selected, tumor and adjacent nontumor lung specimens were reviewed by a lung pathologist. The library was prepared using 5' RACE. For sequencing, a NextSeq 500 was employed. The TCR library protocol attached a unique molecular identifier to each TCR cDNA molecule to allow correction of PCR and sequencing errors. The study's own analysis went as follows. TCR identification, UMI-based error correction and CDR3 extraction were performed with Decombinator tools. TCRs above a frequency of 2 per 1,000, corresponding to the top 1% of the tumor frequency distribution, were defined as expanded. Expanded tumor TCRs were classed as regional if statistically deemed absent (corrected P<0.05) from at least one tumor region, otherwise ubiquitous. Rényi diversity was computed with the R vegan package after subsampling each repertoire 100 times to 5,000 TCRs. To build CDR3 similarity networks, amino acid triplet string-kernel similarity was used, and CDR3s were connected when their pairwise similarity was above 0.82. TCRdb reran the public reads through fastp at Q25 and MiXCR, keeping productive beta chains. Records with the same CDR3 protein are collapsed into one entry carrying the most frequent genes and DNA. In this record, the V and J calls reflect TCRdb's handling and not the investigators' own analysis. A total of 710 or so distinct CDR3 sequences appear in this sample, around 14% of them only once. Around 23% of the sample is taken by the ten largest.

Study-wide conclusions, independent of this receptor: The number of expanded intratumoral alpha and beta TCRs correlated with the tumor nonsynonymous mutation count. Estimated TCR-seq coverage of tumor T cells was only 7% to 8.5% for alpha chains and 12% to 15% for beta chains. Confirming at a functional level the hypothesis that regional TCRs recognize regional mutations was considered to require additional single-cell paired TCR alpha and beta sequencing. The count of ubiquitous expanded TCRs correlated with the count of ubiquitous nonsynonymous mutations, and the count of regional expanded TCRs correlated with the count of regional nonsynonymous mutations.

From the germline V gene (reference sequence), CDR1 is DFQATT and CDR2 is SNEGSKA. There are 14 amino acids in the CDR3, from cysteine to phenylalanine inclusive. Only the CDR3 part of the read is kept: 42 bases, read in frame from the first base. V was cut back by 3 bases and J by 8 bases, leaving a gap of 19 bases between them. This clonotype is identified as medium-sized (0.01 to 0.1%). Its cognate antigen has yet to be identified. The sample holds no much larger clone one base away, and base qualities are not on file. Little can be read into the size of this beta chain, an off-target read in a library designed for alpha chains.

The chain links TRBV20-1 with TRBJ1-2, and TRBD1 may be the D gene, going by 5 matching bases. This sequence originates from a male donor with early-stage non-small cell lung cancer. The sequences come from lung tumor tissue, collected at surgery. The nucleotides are TGCAGTGCTAGCCGTTCGGGACGGACTAGAGGCTACACCTTC. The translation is CSASRSGRTRGYTF.